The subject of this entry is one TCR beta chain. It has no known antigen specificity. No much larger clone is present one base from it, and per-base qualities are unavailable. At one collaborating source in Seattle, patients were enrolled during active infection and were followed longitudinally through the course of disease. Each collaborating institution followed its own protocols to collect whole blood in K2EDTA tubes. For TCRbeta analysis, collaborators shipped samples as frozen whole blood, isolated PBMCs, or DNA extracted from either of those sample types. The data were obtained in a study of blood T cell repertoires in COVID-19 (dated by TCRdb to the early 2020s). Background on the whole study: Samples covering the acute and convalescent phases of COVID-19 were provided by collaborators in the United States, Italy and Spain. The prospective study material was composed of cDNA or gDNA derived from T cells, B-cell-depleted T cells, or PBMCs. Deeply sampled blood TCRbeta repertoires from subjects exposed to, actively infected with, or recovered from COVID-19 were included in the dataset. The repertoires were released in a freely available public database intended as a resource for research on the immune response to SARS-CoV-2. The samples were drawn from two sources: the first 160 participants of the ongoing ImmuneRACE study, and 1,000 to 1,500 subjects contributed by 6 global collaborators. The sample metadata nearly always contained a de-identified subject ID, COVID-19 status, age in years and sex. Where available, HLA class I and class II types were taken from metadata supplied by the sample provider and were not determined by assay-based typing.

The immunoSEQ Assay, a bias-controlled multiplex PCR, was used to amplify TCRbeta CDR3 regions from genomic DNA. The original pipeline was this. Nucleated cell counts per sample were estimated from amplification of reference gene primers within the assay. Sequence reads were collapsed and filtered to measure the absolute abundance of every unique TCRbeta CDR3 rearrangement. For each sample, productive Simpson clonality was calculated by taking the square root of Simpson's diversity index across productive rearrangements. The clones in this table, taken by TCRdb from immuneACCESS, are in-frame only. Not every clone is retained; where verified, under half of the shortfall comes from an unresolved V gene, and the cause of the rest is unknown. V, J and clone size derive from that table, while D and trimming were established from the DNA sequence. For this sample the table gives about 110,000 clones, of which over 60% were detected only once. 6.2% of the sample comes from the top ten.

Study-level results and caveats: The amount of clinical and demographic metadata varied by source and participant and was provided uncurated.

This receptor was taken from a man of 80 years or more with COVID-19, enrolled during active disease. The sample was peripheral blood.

This receptor has the CDR3 CAISPGQHSPLHF. The DNA sequence is given as TGTGCCATCAGCCCCGGACAGCATTCACCCCTCCACTTT. The rearrangement combines TRBV10-3 with TRBJ1-6; the D gene is perhaps TRBD1, on 6 matching bases. Including the terminal cysteine and phenylalanine, the CDR3 comprises 13 residues. The entry retains the CDR3 DNA only, 39 bases that are in frame from base 1. At the junction V is shortened by 6 bases and J by 8 bases, with 11 bases in between. The germline V gene sets CDR1 to ENHRY and CDR2 to SYGVKD.